The 10 T cell receptor beta chains below all came from one sample that was sequenced in a study of T cell responses to AZD1222 COVID-19 vaccine. Method: immunoSEQ multiplex PCR; TCRdb's copy keeps in-frame clones and lacks some. The sample comprises roughly 150,000 clones, less than 95% of which are singletons, and 5% to 6.5% rests with the top ten. The source material was peripheral blood, sampled 28 days after the second AZD1222 dose. These receptors were taken from an adult who received the AZD1222 COVID-19 vaccine.

This chain uses TRBV18 with TRBJ2-5, with 10 bases fitting TRBD2. The CDR3 has 15 residues. V lost 4 bases to trimming and J lost 5 bases; unmatched junction nucleotides: 7. Germline V gene data show CDR1 as KGHSH and CDR2 as LQKENI. CDR3 region: CASSRASGSRETQYF. CDR3 in DNA: TGTGCCAGCTCACGAGCTAGCGGGAGTAGGGAGACCCAGTACTTC.

This clone was seen once. Other DNA sequences within the sample encode an identical CDR3. The rearrangement links TRBV28 to TRBJ2-7; D is unresolved. Germline values: CDR1 MDHEN, CDR2 SYDVKM. V gave up 5 bases and J gave up 4 bases, with 6 bases separating them. The CDR3 sequence is 11 residues long. The CDR3 DNA sequence: TGTGCCAGCAGTAGCAGGTACGAGCAGTACTTC. This encodes CASSSRYEQYF.

The rearrangement links TRBV6-2 or TRBV6-3 to TRBJ1-1; D is ambiguous. CDR1 is MNHEY, CDR2 SVGEGT, per germline. V was cut by 0 bases and J by 0 bases, with 14 bases left in between. The CDR3 covers 17 residues. CDR3 bases: TGTGCCAGCAGTTACTCGAACAGCTACGCCTTGAACACTGAAGCTTTCTTT. Translated, it gives CASSYSNSYALNTEAFF.

V gene TRBV5-5 combines with J gene TRBJ1-6; 8 bases line up with TRBD1. Trimming took 6 bases from V and 9 from J; bases not matched to a gene: 5. Germline V gene data show CDR1 as SGHKS and CDR2 as YYEKEE (reference sequence). CDR3 length equals 13 residues. The CDR3 loop reads CASILDRVSPLHF. In DNA form, the CDR3 reads TGTGCCAGCATCCTGGACAGGGTTTCACCCCTCCACTTT.

The CDR3 spells CASSQVLAGGTGELFF. The CDR3 nucleotides are TGTGCCAGCAGCCAGGTACTAGCGGGAGGAACCGGGGAGCTGTTTTTT. The chain uses TRBV7-9 and TRBJ2-2; 12 bases align to TRBD2. J was trimmed by 5 bases and V by 5 bases; bases with no gene match: 6. The germline V gene has CDR1 SEHNR and CDR2 FQNEAQ (reference sequence). CDR3 length: 16 residues. Drawing the rest from reference TRBV7-9 and TRBJ2-2, the complete variable domain is DTGVSQNPRHKITKRGQNVTFRCDPISEHNRLYWYRQTLGQGPEFLTYFQNEAQLEKSRLLSDRFSAERPKGSFSTLEIQRTEQGDSAMYLCASSQVLAGGTGELFFGEGSRLTVL.

The J gene is TRBJ2-7, the V gene TRBV6-6; 10 nucleotides agree with TRBD2. The germline gives CDR1 MNHNY, CDR2 SVGAGI (reference sequence). The CDR3 consists of 15 residues. J was trimmed by 2 bases and V by 2 bases; bases with no gene match: 3. This chain's CDR3 is CASSYQGLATYEQYF. The CDR3 nucleotides are TGTGCCAGCAGTTACCAGGGACTAGCGACCTACGAGCAGTACTTC.

The chain has TRBV5-1 and TRBJ2-7; 11 bases are shared with TRBD2. V shed 4 bases and J 2 bases; nucleotides not matched to a gene: 11. There are 17 residues in the CDR3. Germline CDR1 is SGHRS and CDR2 is YFSETQ. The CDR3, as DNA: TGCGCCAGCAGCCTCGGCGGGACTAGCGGATCCCCCTACGAGCAGTACTTC. Residues: CASSLGGTSGSPYEQYF. Full variable domain (outside the CDR3, taken from reference TRBV5-1 and TRBJ2-7): KAGVTQTPRYLIKTRGQQVTLSCSPISGHRSVSWYQQTPGQGLQFLFEYFSETQRNKGNFPGRFSGRQFSNSRSEMNVSTLELGDSALYLCASSLGGTSGSPYEQYFGPGTRLTVT.

This chain uses TRBV28 with TRBJ1-4; D is uncertain. Trimming pared 6 bases from V and 5 bases from J, leaving 13 bases between. The CDR3 has 14 residues. CDR1 and CDR2 (germline): MDHEN, SYDVKM. The CDR3 is CASSSGNANEKLFF. In nucleotides, the CDR3 is TGTGCCAGCAGCTCAGGCAATGCGAATGAAAAACTGTTTTTT.

The gene calls are TRBV24-1 and TRBJ2-7; D is ambiguous. The CDR3 sequence is 11 residues long. CDR1 and CDR2 (germline): KGHDR, SFDVKD. V lost 0 bases, J lost 7 bases, and 3 bases lay in between. In nucleotides, the CDR3 is TGTGCCACCAGTGATTTGTGGGAGCAGTACTTC. Translation gives CATSDLWEQYF.

This chain connects TRBV28 to TRBJ2-7; a possible D gene is TRBD1 (6 bases). Germline V lookup: CDR1 MDHEN, CDR2 SYDVKM. V was clipped by 4 bases and J by 9 bases, with 10 bases between them. This CDR3 is 11 amino acids long. CDR3 DNA: TGTGCCAGCAGTTACAGGGACGGGCAGTACTTC. It translates to CASSYRDGQYF.